The 13 T cell receptor beta chains reported below all come from one sample, sequenced in a study of blood T cell repertoires in COVID-19. Profiling relied on immunoSEQ multiplex PCR, and the TCRdb table lists in-frame clones only, not all of them. Of 200,000 or so clones in the sample, about 80% are singletons; the top ten hold 4.8%. The sample was PBMCs or T cells enriched from blood (not recorded which). Receptors were obtained from a woman aged 50 to 65 who had been exposed to COVID-19.

The chain links TRBV5-8 to TRBJ1-5; no firm D call. The germline CDR1 and CDR2 sequences are SGHTS and YDEGEE. This CDR3 has 16 amino acids. Trimming shortened V by 0 bases and J by 6 bases, and 16 bases separated the two germline ends. CDR3 in DNA: TGTGCCAGCAGCTTGGGAGACGGAAACGGGTTTCAGCCCCAGCATTTT. Translation: CASSLGDGNGFQPQHF.

CDR3 amino acids: CASSLVPGSGPQHF. Written as DNA, the CDR3 is TGTGCCAGCAGCTTAGTTCCCGGCTCGGGACCCCAGCATTTT. The V and J genes are TRBV7-2 and TRBJ1-5, with D hard to call. CDR3 length: 14 residues. The germline V and J ends were trimmed by 1 base and 10 bases, with 14 bases remaining between them. Germline V gene lookup returns CDR1 SGHTA and CDR2 FQGNSA.

The rearrangement joins TRBV19 to TRBJ1-2, with 10 positions matching TRBD1. After removal of 9 bases from V and 2 bases from J, the junction contained 9 bases not matched to a gene. The germline V gene has CDR1 LNHDA and CDR2 SQIVND (reference sequence). There are 15 residues in the CDR3. CDR3 nucleotide sequence: TGTGCCAGCGCCGCCGGGACAGGGGTAAACTATGGCTACACCTTC. It translates to CASAAGTGVNYGYTF.

V usage is TRBV5-1 and J usage is TRBJ2-2; D gene uncertain. V was pared by 4 bases and J by 4 bases, with 8 bases between. Germline values: CDR1 SGHRS, CDR2 YFSETQ. This CDR3 is 13 amino acids long. The DNA for the CDR3 is TGCGCCAGCAGCACTACGGTCACCGGGGAGCTGTTTTTT. Protein: CASSTTVTGELFF.

The chain joins TRBV6-2 or TRBV6-3 to TRBJ1-6, with D unclear. Germline V lookup: CDR1 MNHEY, CDR2 SVGEGT. V was clipped by 3 bases and J by 9 bases, with 15 bases between them. This CDR3 spans 15 amino acids. The CDR3 DNA is TGTGCCAGCAGTTATTTGGAGGATTCTTTTTCACCCCTCCACTTT. It encodes CASSYLEDSFSPLHF.

This clone was counted once. The rearrangement joins TRBV10-3 to TRBJ1-5; no clear D. Germline CDR1 reads ENHRY; CDR2 reads SYGVKD. The CDR3 is made up of 16 amino acids. V lost 0 bases and J 4 bases, leaving 13 bases between the germline ends. CDR3 protein: CAISESFRVRNQPQHF. The DNA for the CDR3 is TGTGCCATCAGTGAGTCCTTTCGGGTCAGAAATCAGCCCCAGCATTTT.

V gene TRBV27 combines with J gene TRBJ2-1; TRBD1 aligns across 8 bases. Germline V gene data show CDR1 as MNHEY and CDR2 as SMNVEV (reference sequence). The CDR3 runs to 14 residues. V shed 6 bases and J 6 bases; nucleotides not matched to a gene: 7. The CDR3 DNA is TGTGCCAGCAGCACCAGGGGGCGGGGCAATGAGCAGTTCTTC. The encoded protein is CASSTRGRGNEQFF.

This chain links TRBV6-5 with TRBJ1-1, with a weak D call TRBD1 (6 bases). Trimming cost V 8 bases and J 1 base, with 14 bases left between them. This CDR3 region has 14 residues. Germline CDR1 reads MNHEY; CDR2 reads SVGAGI. CDR3: CASRNGTSNTEAFF. The CDR3, as DNA: TGTGCCAGCCGGAATGGGACATCGAACACTGAAGCTTTCTTT.

The V and J genes are TRBV9 and TRBJ2-1, with a possible D match to TRBD2 (7 bases). The CDR3 extends over 16 amino acids. Germline-derived CDR1 and CDR2 are SGDLS and YYNGEE. V lost 4 bases to trimming and J lost 5 bases, with 19 bases between them. The CDR3 DNA sequence: TGTGCCAGCAGCCCCCAAGGGGGGGGGTGGAACAATGAGCAGTTCTTC. It is translated as CASSPQGGGWNNEQFF. Full variable domain (missing parts from reference TRBV9 and TRBJ2-1): DSGVTQTPKHLITATGQRVTLRCSPRSGDLSVYWYQQSLDQGLQFLIQYYNGEERAKGNILERFSAQQFPDLHSELNLSSLELGDSALYFCASSPQGGGWNNEQFFGPGTRLTVL.

The V call is TRBV7-2, the J call TRBJ1-2, with 12 bases that match TRBD1. Germline V gene lookup returns CDR1 SGHTA and CDR2 FQGNSA. This CDR3 comprises 15 residues. V gave up 5 bases and J gave up 6 bases; unmatched junction bases: 7. CDR3 coding DNA: TGTGCCAGCAGCCCAGGGGACAGGGGGCGGGATGGCTACACCTTC. Protein product: CASSPGDRGRDGYTF.

The rearrangement links TRBV28 to TRBJ2-7; TRBD2 agrees at 10 bases. This CDR3 has 13 residues. The junction had 5 bases not matched to a gene; V was cut back by 9 bases and J by 3 bases. Germline V gives CDR1 MDHEN, CDR2 SYDVKM. The DNA for the CDR3 is TGTGCCAGTGGACTAGCGGCGGTCTACGAGCAGTACTTC. Translated: CASGLAAVYEQYF.

To note about this clone: At the DNA level, this CDR3 is encoded by other sequences in the same sample as well. This chain links TRBV25-1 with TRBJ1-2, with D perhaps matching TRBD1 (5 bases). The V end was cut by 1 base, the J end by 0 bases, with 9 bases between. Germline lookup yields CDR1 MGHDK and CDR2 SYGVNS. The CDR3 covers 15 residues. CDR3 amino acids: CASSESQGPNYGYTF. As DNA, the CDR3 is TGTGCCAGCAGTGAATCTCAGGGCCCTAACTATGGCTACACCTTC.

This chain connects TRBV7-9 to TRBJ2-3; TRBD1 matches 8 bases. The CDR3 is 15 amino acids. Per germline, CDR1 SEHNR and CDR2 FQNEAQ (reference sequence). The J segment lost 2 bases and the V segment lost 5 bases, leaving 6 bases of the junction unmatched. In nucleotides, the CDR3 is TGTGCCAGCAGCCTGCGGACAGGGCTCACAGATACGCAGTATTTT. Translation gives CASSLRTGLTDTQYF. The full variable domain, with the rest looked up from reference TRBV7-9 and TRBJ2-3, is DTGVSQNPRHKITKRGQNVTFRCDPISEHNRLYWYRQTLGQGPEFLTYFQNEAQLEKSRLLSDRFSAERPKGSFSTLEIQRTEQGDSAMYLCASSLRTGLTDTQYFGPGTRLTVL.